This T cell receptor (beta chain) came from a study of shared clonotypes between healthy human individuals. Per sorted-subset replicate PCR, input was around 200 ng DNA, representing roughly 30,000 T cell genomes. Assay: immunoSEQ multiplex PCR; the TCRdb copy retains only in-frame clones and omits some. This table has 600,000 to 700,000 clones, 73% appearing once. The source material was memory CD4+ T cells sorted from blood. Indicated subset: CD45RA-negative fraction. The TCR was taken from a woman aged 25 to 39 in good health.

In DNA, the CDR3 is TGTGCCAGCAGCCCCCAAGGGACAGGGAATCGCGAGCAGTACTTC. This codes for CASSPQGTGNREQYF. The chain joins TRBV2 to TRBJ2-7; the match to TRBD1 covers 9 bases. CDR1 is SNHLY and CDR2 is FYNNEI in the germline V gene. The CDR3 is made up of 15 amino acids. J gave up 6 bases and V 6 bases, and 12 bases lay outside the gene matches.